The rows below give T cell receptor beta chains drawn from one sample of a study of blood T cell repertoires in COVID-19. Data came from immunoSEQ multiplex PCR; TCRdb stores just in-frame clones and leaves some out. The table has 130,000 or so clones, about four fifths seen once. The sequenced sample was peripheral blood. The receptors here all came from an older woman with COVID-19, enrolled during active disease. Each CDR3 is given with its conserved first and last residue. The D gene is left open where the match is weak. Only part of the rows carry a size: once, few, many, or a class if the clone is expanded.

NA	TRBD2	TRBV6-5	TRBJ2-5	CASSYSGAGVTETQYF	TGTGCCAGCAGTTACTCGGGAGCGGGGGTAACGGAGACCCAGTACTTC
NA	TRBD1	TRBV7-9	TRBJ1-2	CASSPTTGGYGYTF	TGTGCCAGCAGCCCTACGACAGGGGGCTATGGCTACACCTTC
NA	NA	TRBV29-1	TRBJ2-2	CSVRAETTGELFF	TGCAGCGTCAGGGCAGAAACCACCGGGGAGCTGTTTTTT
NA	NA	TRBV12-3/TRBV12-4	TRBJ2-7	CASSTGKGYEQYF	TGTGCCAGCAGCACAGGGAAGGGCTACGAGCAGTACTTC
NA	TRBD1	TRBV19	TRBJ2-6	CASRRPGQGSSGANVLTF	TGTGCCAGTAGACGTCCGGGACAGGGGTCCTCTGGGGCCAACGTCCTGACTTTC
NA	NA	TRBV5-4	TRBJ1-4	CASSPEGPWEKLFF	TGTGCCAGCAGCCCCGAGGGCCCTTGGGAAAAACTGTTTTTT
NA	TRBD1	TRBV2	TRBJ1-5	CASKYRDSANQPQHF	TGTGCCAGCAAGTACCGGGACAGTGCAAATCAGCCCCAGCATTTT
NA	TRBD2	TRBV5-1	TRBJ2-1	CASSLVRRGGLRDYNEQFF	TGCGCCAGCAGCTTGGTTCGGCGGGGGGGCCTTCGGGACTACAATGAGCAGTTCTTC
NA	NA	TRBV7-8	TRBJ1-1	CASRPTGNLRGTEAFF	TGTGCCAGCAGGCCGACAGGCAACCTCCGTGGGACTGAAGCTTTCTTT
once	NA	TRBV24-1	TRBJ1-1	CATSDPNSGGTEAFF	TGTGCCACCAGTGATCCGAACTCCGGGGGCACTGAAGCTTTCTTT
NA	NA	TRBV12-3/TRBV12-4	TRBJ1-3	CASTEGAGNTIYF	TGTGCCAGTACCGAGGGAGCCGGAAACACCATATATTTT
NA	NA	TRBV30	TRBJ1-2	CAWINHSGDGYTF	TGTGCCTGGATTAATCATTCAGGGGATGGCTACACCTTC
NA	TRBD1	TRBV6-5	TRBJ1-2	CASSSSGTGHYGYTF	TGTGCCAGCAGTTCCTCCGGGACAGGACACTATGGCTACACCTTC
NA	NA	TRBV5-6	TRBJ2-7	CASSLVKRASSYEQYF	TGTGCCAGCAGCTTGGTTAAGCGGGCCTCCTCCTACGAGCAGTACTTC
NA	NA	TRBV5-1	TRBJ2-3	CASTYSTTDTQYF	TGCGCCAGCACTTACAGCACTACAGATACGCAGTATTTT
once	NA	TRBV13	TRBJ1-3	CASSLDVEGSYSGNTIYF	TGTGCCAGCAGCTTAGACGTCGAGGGTTCGTACTCTGGAAACACCATATATTTT
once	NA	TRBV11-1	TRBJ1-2	CASSPRTGGYTF	TGTGCCAGCAGCCCTCGGACTGGTGGCTACACCTTC